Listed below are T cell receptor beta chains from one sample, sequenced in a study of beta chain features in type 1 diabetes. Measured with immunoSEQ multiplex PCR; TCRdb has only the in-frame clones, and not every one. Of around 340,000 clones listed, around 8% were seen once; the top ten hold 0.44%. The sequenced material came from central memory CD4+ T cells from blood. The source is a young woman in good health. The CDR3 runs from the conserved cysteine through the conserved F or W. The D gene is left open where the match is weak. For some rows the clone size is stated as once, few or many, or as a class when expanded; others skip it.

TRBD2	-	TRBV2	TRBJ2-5	TGTGCCAGCAGTTCCGGGACTAGCCTCCAAGAGACCCAGTACTTC	CASSSGTSLQETQYF
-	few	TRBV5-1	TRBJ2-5	TGCGCCAGCAGCTTGGCAGGGTCCGGAGAGACCCAGTACTTC	CASSLAGSGETQYF
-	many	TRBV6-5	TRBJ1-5	TGTGCCAGCGCCCGGGCGCACAATCAGCCCCAGCATTTT	CASARAHNQPQHF
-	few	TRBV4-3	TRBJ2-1	TGCGCCAGCAGCCAAAGGGGGGTGGACGATGAGCAGTTCTTC	CASSQRGVDDEQFF
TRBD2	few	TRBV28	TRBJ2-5	TGTGCCAGCAGCATAAGCGGGAGCGTAGGGTACTTC	CASSISGSVGYF
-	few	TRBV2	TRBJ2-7	TGTGCCAGCAGAGTTACACCTGAAGAGCAGTACTTC	CASRVTPEEQYF
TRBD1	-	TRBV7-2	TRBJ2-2	TGTGCCATTCACAGGGGAACCCACACCGGGGAGCTGTTTTTT	CAIHRGTHTGELFF
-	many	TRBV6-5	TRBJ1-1	TGTGCCAGCAGTTATGCCCCCACGACAGGGAACACTGAAGCTTTCTTT	CASSYAPTTGNTEAFF
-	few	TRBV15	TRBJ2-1	TGTGCCACCAGCAGAGAGAGTCGGAGCAATGAGCAGTTCTTC	CATSRESRSNEQFF
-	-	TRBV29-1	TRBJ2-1	TGCAGCGTTGAAGATCGAGCGGAGAGCTTTTATGAGCAGTTCTTC	CSVEDRAESFYEQFF
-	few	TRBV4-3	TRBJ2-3	TGCGCCAGCAGCCAAGATAGGCAGGGATACGATACGCAGTATTTT	CASSQDRQGYDTQYF
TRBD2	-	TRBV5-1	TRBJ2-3	TGCGCCAGCAGCTGGGCCCTACTAGCGGGGGCCCGAGATACGCAGTATTTT	CASSWALLAGARDTQYF
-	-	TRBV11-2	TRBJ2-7	TGTGCCAGCAGCCTGGGGACCTACGAGCAGTACTTC	CASSLGTYEQYF
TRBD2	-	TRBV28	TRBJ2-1	TGTGCCAGCAGTTCGCTAGCGGGAGGCTGGGGGAATGAGCAGTTCTTC	CASSSLAGGWGNEQFF
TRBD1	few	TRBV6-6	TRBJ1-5	TGTGCCAGCAGTCCCGGGACAGGGCGTTCTCTGGTCCAGCATTTT	CASSPGTGRSLVQHF
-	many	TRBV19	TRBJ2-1	TGTGCCAGTAGCGAATCATCGAAGCAGTTCTTC	CASSESSKQFF
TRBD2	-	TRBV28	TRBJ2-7	TGTGCCAGCAGTACTTCCGGGACTAGCAAAACCTACGAGCAGTACTTC	CASSTSGTSKTYEQYF
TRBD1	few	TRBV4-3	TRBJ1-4	TGCGCCAGCAGCCAAGGGGGTGGGACAGGGAGTGAAAAACTGTTTTTT	CASSQGGGTGSEKLFF